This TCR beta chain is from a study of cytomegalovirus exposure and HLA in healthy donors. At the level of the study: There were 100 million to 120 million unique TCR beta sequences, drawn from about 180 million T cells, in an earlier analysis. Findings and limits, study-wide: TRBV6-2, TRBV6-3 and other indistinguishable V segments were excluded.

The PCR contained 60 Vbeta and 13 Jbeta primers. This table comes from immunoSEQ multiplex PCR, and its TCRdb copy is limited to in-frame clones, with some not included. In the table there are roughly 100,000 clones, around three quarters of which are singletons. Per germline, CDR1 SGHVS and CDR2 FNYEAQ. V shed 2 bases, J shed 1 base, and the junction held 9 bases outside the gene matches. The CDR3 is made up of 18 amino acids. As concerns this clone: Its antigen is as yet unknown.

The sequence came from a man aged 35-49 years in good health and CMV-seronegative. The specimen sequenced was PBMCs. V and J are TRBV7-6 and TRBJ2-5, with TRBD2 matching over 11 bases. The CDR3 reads CASSLPLGLAGGQETQYF. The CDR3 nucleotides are TGTGCCAGCAGCTTACCTCTTGGGCTAGCGGGGGGCCAAGAGACCCAGTACTTC.